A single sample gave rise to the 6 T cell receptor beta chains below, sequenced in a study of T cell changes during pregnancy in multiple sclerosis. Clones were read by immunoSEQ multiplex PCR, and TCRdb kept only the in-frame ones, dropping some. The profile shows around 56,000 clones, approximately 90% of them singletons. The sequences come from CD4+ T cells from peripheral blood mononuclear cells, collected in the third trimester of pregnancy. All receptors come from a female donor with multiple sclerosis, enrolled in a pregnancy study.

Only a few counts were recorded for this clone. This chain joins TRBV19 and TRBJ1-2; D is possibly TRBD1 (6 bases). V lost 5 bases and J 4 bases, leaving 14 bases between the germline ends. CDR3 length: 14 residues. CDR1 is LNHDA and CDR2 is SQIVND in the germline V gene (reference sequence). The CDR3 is CASSAGQSIYGYTF. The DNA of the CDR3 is TGTGCCAGTAGTGCCGGACAGTCTATCTATGGCTACACCTTC.

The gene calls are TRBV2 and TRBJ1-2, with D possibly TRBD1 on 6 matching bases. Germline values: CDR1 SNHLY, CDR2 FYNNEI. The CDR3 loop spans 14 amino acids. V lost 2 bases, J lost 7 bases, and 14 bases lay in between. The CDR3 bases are TGTGCCAGCAGTGAACGGACCCTGGGGGCTGGCTACACCTTC. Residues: CASSERTLGAGYTF.

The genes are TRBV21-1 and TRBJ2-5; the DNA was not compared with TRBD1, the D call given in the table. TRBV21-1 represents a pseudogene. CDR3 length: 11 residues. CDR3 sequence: CASRPGPPQYF. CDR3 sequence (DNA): TGTGCCAGCAGACCAGGGCCCCCCCAGTACTTC.

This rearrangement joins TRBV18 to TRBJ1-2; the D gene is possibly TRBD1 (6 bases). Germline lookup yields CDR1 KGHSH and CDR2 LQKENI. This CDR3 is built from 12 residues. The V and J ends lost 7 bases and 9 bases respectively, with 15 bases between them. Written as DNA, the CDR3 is TGTGCCAGCTTTTACAGGGAGGGTCGCTACACCTTC. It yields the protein CASFYREGRYTF.

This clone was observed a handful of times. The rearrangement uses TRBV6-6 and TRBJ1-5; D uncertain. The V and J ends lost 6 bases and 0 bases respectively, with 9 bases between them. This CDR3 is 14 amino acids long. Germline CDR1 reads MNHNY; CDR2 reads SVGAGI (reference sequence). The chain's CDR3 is CASRAQSSNQPQHF. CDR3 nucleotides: TGTGCCAGCAGGGCCCAATCTAGCAATCAGCCCCAGCATTTT.

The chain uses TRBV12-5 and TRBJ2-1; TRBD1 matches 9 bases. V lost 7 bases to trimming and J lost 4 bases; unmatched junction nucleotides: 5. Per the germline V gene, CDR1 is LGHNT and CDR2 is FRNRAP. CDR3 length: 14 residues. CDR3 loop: CASVPGQGYNEQFF. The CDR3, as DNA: TGTGCTAGTGTCCCGGGACAGGGTTACAATGAGCAGTTCTTC. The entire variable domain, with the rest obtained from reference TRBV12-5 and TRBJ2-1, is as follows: DARVTQTPRHKVTEMGQEVTMRCQPILGHNTVFWYRQTMMQGLELLAYFRNRAPLDDSGMPKDRFSAEMPDATLATLKIQPSEPRDSAVYFCASVPGQGYNEQFFGPGTRLTVL.